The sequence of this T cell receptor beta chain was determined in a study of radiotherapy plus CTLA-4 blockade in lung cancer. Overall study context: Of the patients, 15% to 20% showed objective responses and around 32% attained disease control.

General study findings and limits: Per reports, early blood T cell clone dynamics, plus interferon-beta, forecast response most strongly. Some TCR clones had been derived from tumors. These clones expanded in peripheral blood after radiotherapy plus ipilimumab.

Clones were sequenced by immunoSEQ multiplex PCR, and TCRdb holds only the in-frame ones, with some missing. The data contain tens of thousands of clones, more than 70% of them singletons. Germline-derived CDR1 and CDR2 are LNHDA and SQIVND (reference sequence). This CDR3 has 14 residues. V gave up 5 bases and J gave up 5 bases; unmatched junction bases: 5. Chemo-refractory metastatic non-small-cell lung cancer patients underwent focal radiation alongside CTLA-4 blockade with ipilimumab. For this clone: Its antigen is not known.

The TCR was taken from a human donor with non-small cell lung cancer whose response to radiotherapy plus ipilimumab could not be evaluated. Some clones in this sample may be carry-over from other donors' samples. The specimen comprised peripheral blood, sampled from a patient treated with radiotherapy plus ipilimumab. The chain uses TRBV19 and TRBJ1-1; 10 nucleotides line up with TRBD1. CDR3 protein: CASSSWTGGTEAFF. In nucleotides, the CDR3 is TGTGCCAGTAGTTCATGGACAGGGGGGACTGAAGCTTTCTTT.